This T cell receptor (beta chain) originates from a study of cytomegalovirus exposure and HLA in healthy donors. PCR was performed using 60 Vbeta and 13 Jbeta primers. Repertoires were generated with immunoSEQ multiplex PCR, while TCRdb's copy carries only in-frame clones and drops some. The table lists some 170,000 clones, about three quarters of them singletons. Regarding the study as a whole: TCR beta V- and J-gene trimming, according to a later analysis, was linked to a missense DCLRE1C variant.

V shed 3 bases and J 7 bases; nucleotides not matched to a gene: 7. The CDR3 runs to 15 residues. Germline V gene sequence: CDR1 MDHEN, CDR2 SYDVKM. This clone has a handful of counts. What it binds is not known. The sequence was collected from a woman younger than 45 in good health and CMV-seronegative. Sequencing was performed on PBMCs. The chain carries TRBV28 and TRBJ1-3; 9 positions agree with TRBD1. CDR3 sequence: CASSLGTGKVNTIYF. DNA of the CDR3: TGTGCCAGCAGTTTGGGGACAGGGAAAGTTAACACCATATATTTT. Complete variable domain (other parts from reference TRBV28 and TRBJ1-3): DVKVTQSSRYLVKRTGEKVFLECVQDMDHENMFWYRQDPGLGLRLIYFSYDVKMKEKGDIPEGYSVSREKKERFSLILESASTNQTSMYLCASSLGTGKVNTIYFGEGSWLTVV.